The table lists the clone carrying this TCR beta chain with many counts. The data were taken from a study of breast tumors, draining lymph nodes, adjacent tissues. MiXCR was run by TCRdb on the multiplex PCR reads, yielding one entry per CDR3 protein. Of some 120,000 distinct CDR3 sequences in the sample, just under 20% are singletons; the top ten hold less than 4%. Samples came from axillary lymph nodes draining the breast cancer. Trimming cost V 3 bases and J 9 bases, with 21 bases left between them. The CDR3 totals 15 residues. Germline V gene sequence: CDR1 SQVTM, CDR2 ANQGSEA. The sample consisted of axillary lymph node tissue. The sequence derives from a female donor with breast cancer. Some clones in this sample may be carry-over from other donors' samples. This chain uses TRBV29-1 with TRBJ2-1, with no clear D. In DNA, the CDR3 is TGCAGCGTTGACCTCCGCGCAGGTGGGGAAGGTGAGCAGTTCTTC. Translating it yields CSVDLRAGGEGEQFF.